The next 4 T cell receptor beta chains were all read from a single sample in a study of blood T cell repertoires in COVID-19. Assay used: immunoSEQ multiplex PCR; TCRdb lists only in-frame clones, some missing. The table records about 190,000 clones, 87% of them present only once. Sequencing was performed on peripheral blood. The origin of the receptors is a man in his 60s with active or convalescent COVID-19.

The chain links TRBV14 to TRBJ2-5, with D unclear. The V end lost 4 bases, the J end lost 5 bases, and 11 bases lay between the germline ends. This CDR3 is built from 13 residues. Germline-derived CDR1 and CDR2 are SGHDN and FVKESK. The CDR3 sequence: CASSLFDGETQYF. The CDR3 DNA reads TGTGCCAGCAGCCTCTTTGACGGGGAGACCCAGTACTTC.

The V and J genes are TRBV9 and TRBJ1-6, with 10 bases matching TRBD1. This CDR3 has 17 amino acids. CDR1 is SGDLS, CDR2 YYNGEE, per germline. The J segment lost 0 bases and the V segment lost 4 bases, leaving 4 bases of the junction unmatched. CDR3 sequence (DNA): TGTGCCAGCAGCTCTGGACAGGGGGGCTCCTATAATTCACCCCTCCACTTT. Translated: CASSSGQGGSYNSPLHF.

J is TRBJ2-5 and V is TRBV15, with a possible D match to TRBD2 (6 bases). The V end lost 0 bases, the J end lost 2 bases, and 19 bases lay between the germline ends. This CDR3 region has 18 residues. Germline V lookup: CDR1 LNHNV, CDR2 YYDKDF (reference sequence). The CDR3 loop reads CATSRDLLGSAGQETQYF. The CDR3, as DNA: TGTGCCACCAGCAGAGATTTGCTCGGATCGGCGGGGCAAGAGACCCAGTACTTC.

The gene calls are TRBV7-9 and TRBJ1-3; D ambiguous. V shed 5 bases and J shed 0 bases, with 11 bases lying between them. This CDR3 region has 15 residues. The V gene's germline CDR1 is SEHNR and CDR2 FQNEAQ (reference sequence). CDR3 nucleotide sequence: TGTGCCAGCAGCCGGGAGCAGTTCTCTGGAAACACCATATATTTT. This sequence encodes CASSREQFSGNTIYF.